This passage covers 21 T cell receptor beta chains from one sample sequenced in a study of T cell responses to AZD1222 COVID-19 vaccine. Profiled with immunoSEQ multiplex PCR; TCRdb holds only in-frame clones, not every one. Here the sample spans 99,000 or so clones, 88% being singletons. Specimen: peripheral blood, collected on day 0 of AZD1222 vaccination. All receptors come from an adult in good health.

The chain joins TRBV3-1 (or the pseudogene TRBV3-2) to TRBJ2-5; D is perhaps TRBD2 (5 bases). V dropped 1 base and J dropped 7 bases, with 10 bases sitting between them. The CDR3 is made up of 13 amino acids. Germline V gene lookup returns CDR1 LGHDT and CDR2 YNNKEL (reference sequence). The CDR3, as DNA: TGTGCCAGCAGCCAAGCGAGGGATACGACCCAGTACTTC. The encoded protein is CASSQARDTTQYF.

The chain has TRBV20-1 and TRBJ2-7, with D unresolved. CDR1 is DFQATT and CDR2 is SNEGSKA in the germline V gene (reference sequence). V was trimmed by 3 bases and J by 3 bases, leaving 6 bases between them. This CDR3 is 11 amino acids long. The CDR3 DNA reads TGCAGTGCTAGCTGGGTCTACGAGCAGTACTTC. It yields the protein CSASWVYEQYF.

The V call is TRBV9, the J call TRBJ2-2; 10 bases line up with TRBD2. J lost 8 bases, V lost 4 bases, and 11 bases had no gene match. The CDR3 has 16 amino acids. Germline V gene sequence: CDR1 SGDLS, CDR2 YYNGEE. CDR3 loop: CASSPGGTSETGELFF. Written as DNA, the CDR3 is TGTGCCAGCAGCCCAGGGGGGACTAGCGAAACAGGGGAGCTGTTTTTT.

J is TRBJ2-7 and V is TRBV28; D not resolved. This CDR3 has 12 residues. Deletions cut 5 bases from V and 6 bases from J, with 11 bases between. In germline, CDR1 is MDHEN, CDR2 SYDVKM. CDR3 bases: TGTGCCAGCAGTCCAGCCCTTACCGAGCAGTACTTC. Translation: CASSPALTEQYF.

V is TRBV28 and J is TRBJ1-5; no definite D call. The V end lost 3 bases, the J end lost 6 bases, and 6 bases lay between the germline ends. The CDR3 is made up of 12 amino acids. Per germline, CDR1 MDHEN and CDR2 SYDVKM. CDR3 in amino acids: CASSLQAQPQHF. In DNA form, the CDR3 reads TGTGCCAGCAGTTTGCAGGCTCAGCCCCAGCATTTT. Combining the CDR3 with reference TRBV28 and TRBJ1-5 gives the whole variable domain DVKVTQSSRYLVKRTGEKVFLECVQDMDHENMFWYRQDPGLGLRLIYFSYDVKMKEKGDIPEGYSVSREKKERFSLILESASTNQTSMYLCASSLQAQPQHFGDGTRLSIL.

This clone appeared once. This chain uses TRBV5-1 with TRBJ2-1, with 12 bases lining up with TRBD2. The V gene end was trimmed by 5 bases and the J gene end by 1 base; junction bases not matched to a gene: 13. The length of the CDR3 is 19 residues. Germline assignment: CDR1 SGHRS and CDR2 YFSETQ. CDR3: CASRRTSGMGTGSYNEQFF. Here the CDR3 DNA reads TGCGCCAGCAGGCGGACTAGCGGGATGGGTACGGGGTCCTACAATGAGCAGTTCTTC.

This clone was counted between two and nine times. The DNA for the CDR3 is TGCGCCAGCAGCTTCGGTCTCCTTTCCGGGACTAGCGGAATTGTATGGACAGATACGCAGTATTTT. This translates into CASSFGLLSGTSGIVWTDTQYF. This chain joins TRBV5-1 and TRBJ2-3, with TRBD2 matching over 11 bases. The junction had 23 bases not matched to a gene; V was cut back by 2 bases and J by 3 bases. Germline V CDR1 and CDR2: SGHRS, YFSETQ. This CDR3 has 22 residues.

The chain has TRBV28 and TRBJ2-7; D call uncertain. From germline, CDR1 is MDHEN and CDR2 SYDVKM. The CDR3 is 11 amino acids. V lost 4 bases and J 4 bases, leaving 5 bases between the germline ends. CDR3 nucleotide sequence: TGTGCCAGCAGTTCCCAGTACGAGCAGTACTTC. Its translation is CASSSQYEQYF. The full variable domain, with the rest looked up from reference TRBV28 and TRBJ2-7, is DVKVTQSSRYLVKRTGEKVFLECVQDMDHENMFWYRQDPGLGLRLIYFSYDVKMKEKGDIPEGYSVSREKKERFSLILESASTNQTSMYLCASSSQYEQYFGPGTRLTVT.

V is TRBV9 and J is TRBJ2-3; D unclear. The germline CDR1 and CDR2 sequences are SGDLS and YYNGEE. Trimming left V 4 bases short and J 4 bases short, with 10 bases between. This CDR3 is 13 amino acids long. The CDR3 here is CASSPTVADTQYF. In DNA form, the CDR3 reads TGTGCCAGCAGCCCCACAGTCGCAGATACGCAGTATTTT.

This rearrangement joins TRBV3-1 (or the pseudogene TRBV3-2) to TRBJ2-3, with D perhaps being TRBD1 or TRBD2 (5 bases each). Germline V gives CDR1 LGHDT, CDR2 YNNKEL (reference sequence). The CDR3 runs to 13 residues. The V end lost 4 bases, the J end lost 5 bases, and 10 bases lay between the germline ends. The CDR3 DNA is TGTGCCAGCAGCCCTCGGGACCGAGATACGCAGTATTTT. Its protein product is CASSPRDRDTQYF.

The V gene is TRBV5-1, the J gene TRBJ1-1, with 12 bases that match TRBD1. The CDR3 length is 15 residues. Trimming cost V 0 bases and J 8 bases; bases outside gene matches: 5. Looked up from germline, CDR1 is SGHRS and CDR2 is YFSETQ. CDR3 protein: CASSLGDRGHSEAFF. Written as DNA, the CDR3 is TGCGCCAGCAGCTTGGGGGACAGGGGGCATTCCGAAGCTTTCTTT.

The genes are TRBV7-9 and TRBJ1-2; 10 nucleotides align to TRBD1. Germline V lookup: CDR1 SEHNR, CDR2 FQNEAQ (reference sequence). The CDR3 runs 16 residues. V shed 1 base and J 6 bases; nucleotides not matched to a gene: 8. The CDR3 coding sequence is TGTGCCAGCAGCTTAGAAGACAGGGGGCGAAGTAATGGCTACACCTTC. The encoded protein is CASSLEDRGRSNGYTF.

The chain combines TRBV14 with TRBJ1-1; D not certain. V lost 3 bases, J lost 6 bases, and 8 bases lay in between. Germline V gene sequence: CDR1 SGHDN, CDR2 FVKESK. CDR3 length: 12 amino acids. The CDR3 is CASSHASAEAFF. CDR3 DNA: TGTGCCAGCAGCCATGCTTCCGCTGAAGCTTTCTTT.

Here the CDR3 DNA reads TGTGCCAGCAGTCAGAGGACTAGCGGGATCGGGTACGAGCAGTACTTC. Translation: CASSQRTSGIGYEQYF. The V and J genes are TRBV6-6 and TRBJ2-7, with 12 bases lining up with TRBD2. V was clipped by 5 bases and J by 4 bases; unmatched bases: 9. CDR3 size: 16 residues. CDR1 and CDR2 (germline): MNHNY, SVGAGI (reference sequence).

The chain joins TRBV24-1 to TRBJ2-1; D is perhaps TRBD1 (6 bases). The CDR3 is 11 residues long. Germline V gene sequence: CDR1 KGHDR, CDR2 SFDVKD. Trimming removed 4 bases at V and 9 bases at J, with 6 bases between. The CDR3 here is CATSEQGEQFF. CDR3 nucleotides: TGTGCCACCAGTGAACAGGGTGAGCAGTTCTTC.

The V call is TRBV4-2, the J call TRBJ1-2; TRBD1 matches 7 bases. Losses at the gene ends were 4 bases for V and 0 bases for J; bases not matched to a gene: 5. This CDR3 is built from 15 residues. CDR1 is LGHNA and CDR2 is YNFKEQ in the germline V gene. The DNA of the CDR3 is TGTGCCAGCAGCCCCCGGGACAGAGCTAACTATGGCTACACCTTC. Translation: CASSPRDRANYGYTF.

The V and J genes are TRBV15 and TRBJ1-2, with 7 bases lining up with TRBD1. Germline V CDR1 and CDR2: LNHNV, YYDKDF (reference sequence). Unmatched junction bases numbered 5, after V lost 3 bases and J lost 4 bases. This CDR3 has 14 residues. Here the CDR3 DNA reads TGTGCCACCAGCAGCACGGGACAGATCTATGGCTACACCTTC. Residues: CATSSTGQIYGYTF.

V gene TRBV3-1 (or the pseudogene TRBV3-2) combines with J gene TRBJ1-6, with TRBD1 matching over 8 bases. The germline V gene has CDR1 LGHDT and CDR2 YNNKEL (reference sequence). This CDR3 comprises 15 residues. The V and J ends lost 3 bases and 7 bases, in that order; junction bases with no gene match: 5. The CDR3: CASSHLDRGNSPLHF. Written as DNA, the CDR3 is TGTGCCAGCAGCCACCTCGACAGGGGAAATTCACCCCTCCACTTT.

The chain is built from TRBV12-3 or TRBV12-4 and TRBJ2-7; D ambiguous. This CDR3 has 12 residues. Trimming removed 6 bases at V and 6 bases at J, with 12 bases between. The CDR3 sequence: CASRPNHGEQYF. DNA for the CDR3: TGTGCCAGCAGGCCAAATCATGGCGAGCAGTACTTC.

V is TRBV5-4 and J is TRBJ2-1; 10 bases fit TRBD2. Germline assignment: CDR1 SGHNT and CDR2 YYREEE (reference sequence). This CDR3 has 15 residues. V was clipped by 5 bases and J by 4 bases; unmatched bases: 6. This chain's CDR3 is CASSRTSGVYNEQFF. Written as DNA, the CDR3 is TGTGCCAGCAGTCGCACTAGCGGGGTATACAATGAGCAGTTCTTC.

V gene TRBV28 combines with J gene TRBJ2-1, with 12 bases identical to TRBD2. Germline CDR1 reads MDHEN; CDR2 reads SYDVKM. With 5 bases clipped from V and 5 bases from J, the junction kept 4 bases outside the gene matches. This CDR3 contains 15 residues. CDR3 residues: CASSQTSGGNNEQFF. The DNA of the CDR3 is TGTGCCAGCAGTCAGACTAGCGGGGGAAACAATGAGCAGTTCTTC.